Below are 21 T cell receptor beta chains sequenced from a single sample in a study of radiotherapy plus CTLA-4 blockade in lung cancer. TCRdb keeps only in-frame clones here, not all; method: immunoSEQ multiplex PCR. This table holds over 85,000 clones, 85% to 90% found once. The starting material was peripheral blood, obtained from a patient treated with radiotherapy plus ipilimumab. These receptors were collected from a human donor with non-small cell lung cancer that progressed on radiotherapy plus ipilimumab.

The rearrangement joins TRBV4-1 to TRBJ2-5; the D gene is possibly TRBD2 (6 bases). The CDR3 sequence is 15 residues long. Trimming removed 4 bases from V and 6 bases from J, with 18 bases in between. CDR1 and CDR2 (germline): MGHRA, YSYEKL. The CDR3 coding sequence is TGCGCCAGCAGCCCGTCCCCCACCGGGGGACAGACCCAGTACTTC. It is translated as CASSPSPTGGQTQYF.

The chain uses TRBV2 and TRBJ1-1; no clear D. From germline, CDR1 is SNHLY and CDR2 FYNNEI. With 1 base removed from V and 1 base from J, the gap between germline ends came to 10 bases. The CDR3 runs to 15 residues. CDR3 sequence: CASSEGGRSNTEAFF. CDR3 bases: TGTGCCAGCAGTGAAGGTGGCAGATCGAACACTGAAGCTTTCTTT.

This clone was counted once. The CDR3 DNA reads as TGTGCCAGCAGCTTATCCCCAGTCGGACTCTACGAGCAGTACTTC. This sequence encodes CASSLSPVGLYEQYF. This sequence joins TRBV7-8 and TRBJ2-7; weak D call: TRBD2 (5 bases). The ends were cut back, 2 bases at V and 3 bases at J, with 14 bases in the middle. This CDR3 comprises 15 residues. In germline, CDR1 is SGHVS, CDR2 FQNEAQ.

The chain uses TRBV30 and TRBJ1-5, with D uncertain. The CDR3 has 13 residues. Germline lookup yields CDR1 GTSNPN and CDR2 SVGIG (reference sequence). Trimming stripped 3 bases from V and 7 bases from J, with 13 bases between. The CDR3 sequence: CAWSVKGLQPQHF. CDR3 DNA sequence: TGTGCCTGGAGCGTCAAAGGCCTCCAGCCCCAGCATTTT.

Only a few counts were recorded for this clone. The chain joins TRBV19 to TRBJ1-3; tentative D call: TRBD1 (6 bases). This CDR3 has 16 amino acids. Trimming took 5 bases from V and 0 from J, leaving 14 bases between them. The germline V gene has CDR1 LNHDA and CDR2 SQIVND (reference sequence). In nucleotides, the CDR3 is TGTGCCAGTAGTCCCGGGACATTCCTCTCTGGAAACACCATATATTTT. Its protein is CASSPGTFLSGNTIYF.

This clone was observed a few times. This chain connects TRBV18 to TRBJ1-4; 10 positions agree with TRBD1. Germline CDR1 is KGHSH and CDR2 is LQKENI. The CDR3 is made up of 14 amino acids. V shed 2 bases and J 6 bases; nucleotides not matched to a gene: 0. The CDR3 DNA reads as TGTGCCAGCTCACCAGGGACAGGGGATGAAAAACTGTTTTTT. It codes for CASSPGTGDEKLFF.

V is TRBV9 and J is TRBJ2-1, with 11 positions matching TRBD2. The CDR3 is made up of 16 amino acids. Germline V gene data show CDR1 as SGDLS and CDR2 as YYNGEE. The J segment lost 7 bases and the V segment lost 2 bases, leaving 8 bases of the junction unmatched. CDR3 in amino acids: CASSVSTSGSGNEQFF. The CDR3 DNA reads as TGTGCCAGCAGCGTTTCAACTAGCGGGAGTGGGAATGAGCAGTTCTTC.

This clone was detected only a few times. The junction departs from germline at one end; a sequencing error may be responsible. Other DNA sequences of this sample code for an identical CDR3. The chain couples TRBV9 to TRBJ2-2; 8 bases are a match to TRBD1. Germline V gene data show CDR1 as SGDLS and CDR2 as YYNGEE. The CDR3 has 16 residues. CDR3 in DNA: TGTGCCAGCAGAGTAGGGCAGGGGGCGCGGTCCGGGGAGCTGTTTTTT. Protein sequence: CASRVGQGARSGELFF.

This clone is labeled as medium-sized (0.01 to 0.1%). The chain is built from TRBV5-1 and TRBJ1-2, with TRBD1 matching 8 bases. The CDR3 sequence is 13 residues long. V trimming: 4 bases; J trimming: 5 bases; junction bases outside the gene matches: 4. Germline V gene data show CDR1 as SGHRS and CDR2 as YFSETQ. The CDR3 loop reads CASSVTGGYGYTF. CDR3 bases: TGCGCCAGCAGCGTTACAGGGGGTTATGGCTACACCTTC.

This chain links TRBV30 with TRBJ2-6; no firm D call. V gave up 3 bases and J gave up 4 bases, with 7 bases separating them. The CDR3 consists of 13 residues. CDR1 and CDR2 from the germline V gene are GTSNPN and SVGIG (reference sequence). The CDR3 nucleotides are TGTGCCTGGAGCCCAACGGGGGCCAACGTCCTGACTTTC. It encodes CAWSPTGANVLTF.

The sample holds one count of this clone. This chain uses TRBV6-1 with TRBJ2-3; D is possibly TRBD1 (5 bases). The CDR3 loop spans 18 amino acids. In germline, CDR1 is MNHNS, CDR2 SASEGT. V lost 1 base, J lost 1 base, and 18 bases lay in between. This chain's CDR3 is CASSEELTRVTGTDTQYF. CDR3 nucleotides: TGTGCCAGCAGTGAAGAACTAACCCGAGTGACAGGCACAGATACGCAGTATTTT.

This chain joins TRBV27 and TRBJ2-4; 8 bases agree with TRBD1. The CDR3 length is 17 residues. The germline V gene encodes CDR1 MNHEY and CDR2 SMNVEV (reference sequence). Unmatched junction bases numbered 9, after V lost 4 bases and J lost 1 base. CDR3 DNA: TGTGCCAGCAGTTCCCTCGGACAGGGTACCGCCAAAAACATTCAGTACTTC. It is translated as CASSSLGQGTAKNIQYF.

The chain combines TRBV2 with TRBJ2-1; D is perhaps TRBD2 (6 bases). The CDR3 is made up of 14 amino acids. In germline, CDR1 is SNHLY, CDR2 FYNNEI. V was pared by 7 bases and J by 9 bases, with 19 bases between. CDR3 protein: CASTLRDSKGEQFF. The CDR3 coding sequence is TGTGCCAGCACCCTCCGGGACTCAAAGGGTGAGCAGTTCTTC.

This chain uses TRBV9 with TRBJ2-1, with D possibly TRBD2 on 5 matching bases. The CDR3 totals 15 residues. Trimming stripped 0 bases from V and 9 bases from J, with 16 bases between. The germline V gene has CDR1 SGDLS and CDR2 YYNGEE. CDR3: CASSVAPRAIGEQFF. The CDR3 DNA sequence: TGTGCCAGCAGCGTAGCGCCGAGGGCTATCGGTGAGCAGTTCTTC.

This chain uses TRBV9 with TRBJ2-2; 8 bases align to TRBD1. The germline V gene encodes CDR1 SGDLS and CDR2 YYNGEE. The CDR3 sequence is 16 residues long. Germline trimming cut 0 bases from V and 3 bases from J; bases unmatched to any gene: 4. This chain's CDR3 is CASSVGSQGDTGELFF. CDR3 in DNA: TGTGCCAGCAGCGTAGGGTCACAGGGGGACACCGGGGAGCTGTTTTTT. Full variable domain (rest looked up from reference TRBV9 and TRBJ2-2): DSGVTQTPKHLITATGQRVTLRCSPRSGDLSVYWYQQSLDQGLQFLIQYYNGEERAKGNILERFSAQQFPDLHSELNLSSLELGDSALYFCASSVGSQGDTGELFFGEGSRLTVL.

This clone was counted once. V is TRBV7-8 and J is TRBJ2-5; 9 bases are a match to TRBD1. V shed 1 base and J 11 bases; nucleotides not matched to a gene: 17. The CDR3 extends over 17 amino acids. Germline CDR1 is SGHVS and CDR2 is FQNEAQ. DNA for the CDR3: TGTGCCAGCAGCTTAGTTGGCCCGGGACAGGGTCCCTCGGAGCAGTACTTC. Its protein product is CASSLVGPGQGPSEQYF.

The CDR3 sequence is CASSEGTPYEQYF. For the CDR3, the DNA is TGTGCCAGCTCCGAAGGTACGCCCTACGAGCAGTACTTC. J is TRBJ2-7 and V is TRBV4-2; D is undetermined. In germline, CDR1 is LGHNA, CDR2 YNFKEQ. V lost 8 bases and J lost 2, with 13 bases in between. The CDR3 is made up of 13 amino acids.

Concerning this clone: Mismatch with germline at one junction end may stem from a read error. The chain joins TRBV9 to TRBJ2-2; D unresolved. The CDR3 runs to 14 residues. In germline, CDR1 is SGDLS, CDR2 YYNGEE. The CDR3 region is CASSATTKTGELFF. The CDR3 bases are TGTGCCAGCAGCGCCACTACGAAAACCGGGGAGCTGTTTTTT.

The chain joins TRBV18 to TRBJ2-5, with a possible D match to TRBD1 (5 bases). This CDR3 spans 13 amino acids. Germline V gives CDR1 KGHSH, CDR2 LQKENI. Trimming removed 6 bases from V and 5 bases from J, with 13 bases in between. The CDR3 is CASSPNKGETQYF. The CDR3 bases are TGTGCCAGCTCCCCCAACAAGGGGGAGACCCAGTACTTC.

The chain couples TRBV7-8 to TRBJ1-3; D is ambiguous. Germline V gene lookup returns CDR1 SGHVS and CDR2 FQNEAQ. The germline V and J ends were trimmed by 1 base and 3 bases, with 10 bases remaining between them. This CDR3 comprises 15 residues. The CDR3 sequence: CASSLGAPGGNTIYF. In DNA, the CDR3 is TGTGCCAGCAGCTTAGGTGCCCCGGGTGGAAACACCATATATTTT. The full variable domain, in which reference TRBV7-8 and TRBJ1-3 provide the parts outside the CDR3, is GAGVSQSPRYKVAKRGQDVALRCDPISGHVSLFWYQQALGQGPEFLTYFQNEAQLDKSGLPSDRFFAERPEGSVSTLKIQRTQQEDSAVYLCASSLGAPGGNTIYFGEGSWLTVV.

The chain recombines TRBV7-9 with TRBJ2-1; D gene unclear. The CDR3 has 12 residues. The V end was cut by 1 base, the J end by 11 bases, with 9 bases between. Germline-derived CDR1 and CDR2 are SEHNR and FQNEAQ (reference sequence). In DNA, the CDR3 is TGTGCCAGCAGCTTAGTTAAGGAGAAGCAGTTCTTC. It yields the protein CASSLVKEKQFF.